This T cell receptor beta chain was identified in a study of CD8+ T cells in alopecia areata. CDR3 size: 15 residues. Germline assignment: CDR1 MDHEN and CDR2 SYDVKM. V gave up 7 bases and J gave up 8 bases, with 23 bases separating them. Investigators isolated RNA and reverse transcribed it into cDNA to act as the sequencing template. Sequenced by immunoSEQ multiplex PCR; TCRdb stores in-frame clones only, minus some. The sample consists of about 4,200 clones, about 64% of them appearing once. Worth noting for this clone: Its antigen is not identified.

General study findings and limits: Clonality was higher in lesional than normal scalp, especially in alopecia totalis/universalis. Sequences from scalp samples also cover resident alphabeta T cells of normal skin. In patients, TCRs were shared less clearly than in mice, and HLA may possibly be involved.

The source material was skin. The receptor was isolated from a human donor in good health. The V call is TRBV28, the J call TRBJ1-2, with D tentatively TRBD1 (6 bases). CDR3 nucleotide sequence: TGTGCCAGCACGTGGTCGGCAGGGGCGGCGGGAGGCTACACCTTC. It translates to CASTWSAGAAGGYTF.